This T cell receptor beta chain was recorded in a study of cytomegalovirus exposure and HLA in healthy donors. Study findings and constraints: Later analysis identified a missense DCLRE1C variant that was linked to TCR beta V- and J-gene trimming. Further analysis, carried out later, found HLA-associated TCR beta chains more clonally expanded than equally common other chains.

In the PCR, 60 Vbeta and 13 Jbeta primers were used. The method was immunoSEQ multiplex PCR; TCRdb's version includes in-frame clones alone and lacks a portion of them. The repertoire holds roughly 230,000 clones, around 90% seen once, with about 1.5% in the top ten. Of note for this clone: What it recognizes is unknown.

CDR1 SGDLS and CDR2 YYNGEE come from the germline V gene. The V end was cut by 1 base, the J end by 8 bases, with 24 bases between. The CDR3 extends over 17 amino acids. The source of this sequence is a girl aged 2 to 10 in good health and CMV-seronegative. The chain links TRBV9 to TRBJ1-2; the D gene is possibly TRBD1 (6 bases). The material sequenced was PBMCs. The CDR3 DNA follows: TGTGCCAGCAGCGTACGGGCCTGGGGACAAGGGTCCAAGGGCTACACCTTC. Translating it yields CASSVRAWGQGSKGYTF.